Sequencing of this T cell receptor (beta chain) was carried out in a study of shared clonotypes between healthy human individuals. The study, taken as a whole, reports: As a rule, naive subsets had a larger estimated richness than memory subsets.

In regard to this clone: Its antigen is unidentified.

Measured with immunoSEQ multiplex PCR; TCRdb has only the in-frame clones, and not every one. The sample records millions of clones, less than 95% being singletons. CD8 cells classed as naive were CD45RO-negative and positively selected for CCR7, excluding terminally differentiated effector memory CD45RA+ cells. Sequenced input: naive CD8+ T cells sorted from blood. This sequence originates from a man aged 18 to 35 in good health.

CDR3 protein: CASSPEGTRWETQYF. CDR3 DNA sequence: TGTGCCAGCAGCCCCGAGGGGACTAGATGGGAGACCCAGTACTTC. The chain has TRBV14 and TRBJ2-5, with 8 bases aligning to TRBD2. Germline loops: CDR1 SGHDN, CDR2 FVKESK. The CDR3 is 15 amino acids. The V and J ends lost 4 bases and 5 bases, in that order; junction bases with no gene match: 9.